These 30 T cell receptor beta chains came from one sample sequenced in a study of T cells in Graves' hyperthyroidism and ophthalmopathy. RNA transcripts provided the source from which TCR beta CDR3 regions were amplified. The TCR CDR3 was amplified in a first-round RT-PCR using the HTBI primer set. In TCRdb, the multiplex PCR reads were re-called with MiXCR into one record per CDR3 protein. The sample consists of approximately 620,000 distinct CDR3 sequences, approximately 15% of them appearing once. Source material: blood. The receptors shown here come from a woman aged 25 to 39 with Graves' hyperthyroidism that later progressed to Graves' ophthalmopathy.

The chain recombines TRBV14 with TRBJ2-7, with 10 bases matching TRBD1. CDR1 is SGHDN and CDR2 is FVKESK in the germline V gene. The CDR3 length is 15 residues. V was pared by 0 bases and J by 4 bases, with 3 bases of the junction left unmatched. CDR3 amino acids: CASSQETGGGYEQYF. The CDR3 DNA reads TGTGCCAGCAGCCAAGAGACAGGGGGCGGGTACGAGCAGTACTTC.

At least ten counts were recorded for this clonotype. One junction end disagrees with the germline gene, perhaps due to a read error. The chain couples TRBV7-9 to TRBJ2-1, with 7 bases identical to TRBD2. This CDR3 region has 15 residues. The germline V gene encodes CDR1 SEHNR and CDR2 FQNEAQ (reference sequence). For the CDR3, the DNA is TGTGCCAACAGCTTAACCGGGGCGAGGGAGGGTGAGCAGTTCTTC. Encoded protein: CANSLTGAREGEQFF.

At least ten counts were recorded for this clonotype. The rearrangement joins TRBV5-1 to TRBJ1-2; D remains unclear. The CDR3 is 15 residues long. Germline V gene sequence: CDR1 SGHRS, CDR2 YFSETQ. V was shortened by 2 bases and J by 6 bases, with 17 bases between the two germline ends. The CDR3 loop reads CASSFDLGSVDGYTF. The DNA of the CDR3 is TGCGCCAGCAGCTTTGATTTAGGTTCAGTGGATGGCTACACCTTC. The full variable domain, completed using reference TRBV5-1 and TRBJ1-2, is KAGVTQTPRYLIKTRGQQVTLSCSPISGHRSVSWYQQTPGQGLQFLFEYFSETQRNKGNFPGRFSGRQFSNSRSEMNVSTLELGDSALYLCASSFDLGSVDGYTFGSGTRLTVV.

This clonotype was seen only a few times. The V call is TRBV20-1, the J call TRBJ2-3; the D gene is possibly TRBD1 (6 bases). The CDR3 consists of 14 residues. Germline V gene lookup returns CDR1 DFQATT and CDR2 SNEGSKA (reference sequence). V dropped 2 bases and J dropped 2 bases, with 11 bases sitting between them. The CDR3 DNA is TGCAGTGCTAGACCGGACAGCCTCACAGATACGCAGTATTTT. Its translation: CSARPDSLTDTQYF.

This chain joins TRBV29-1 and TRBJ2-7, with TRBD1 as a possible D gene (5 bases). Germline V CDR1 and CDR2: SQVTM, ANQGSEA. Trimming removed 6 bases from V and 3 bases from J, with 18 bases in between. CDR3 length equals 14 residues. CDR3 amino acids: CSVDRQKFYYEQYF. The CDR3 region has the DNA TGCAGCGTGGACCGACAGAAGTTTTACTACGAGCAGTACTTC.

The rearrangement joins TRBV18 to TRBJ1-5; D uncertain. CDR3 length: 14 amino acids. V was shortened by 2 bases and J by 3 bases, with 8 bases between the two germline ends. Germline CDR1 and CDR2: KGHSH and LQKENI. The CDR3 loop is CASSPLGSNQPQHF. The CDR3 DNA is TGTGCCAGCTCACCATTGGGGTCCAATCAGCCCCAGCATTTT. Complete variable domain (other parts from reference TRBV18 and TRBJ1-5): NAGVMQNPRHLVRRRGQEARLRCSPMKGHSHVYWYRQLPEEGLKFMVYLQKENIIDESGMPKERFSAEFPKEGPSILRIQQVVRGDSAAYFCASSPLGSNQPQHFGDGTRLSIL.

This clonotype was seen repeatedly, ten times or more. CDR3 sequence: CASSLNRFTEAFF. In DNA, the CDR3 is TGTGCCAGCAGCTTAAACAGGTTCACTGAAGCTTTCTTT. V usage is TRBV12-3 or TRBV12-4 and J usage is TRBJ1-1; weak D call: TRBD1 (5 bases). V dropped 6 bases and J dropped 4 bases, with 12 bases sitting between them. The CDR3 consists of 13 residues.

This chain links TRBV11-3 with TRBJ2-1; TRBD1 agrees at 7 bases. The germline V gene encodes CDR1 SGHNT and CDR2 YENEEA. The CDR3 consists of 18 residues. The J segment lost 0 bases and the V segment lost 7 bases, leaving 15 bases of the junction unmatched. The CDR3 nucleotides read TGTGCCAGCACCCGACAGGGATTATTCACCCCCTCCTACAATGAGCAGTTCTTC. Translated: CASTRQGLFTPSYNEQFF.

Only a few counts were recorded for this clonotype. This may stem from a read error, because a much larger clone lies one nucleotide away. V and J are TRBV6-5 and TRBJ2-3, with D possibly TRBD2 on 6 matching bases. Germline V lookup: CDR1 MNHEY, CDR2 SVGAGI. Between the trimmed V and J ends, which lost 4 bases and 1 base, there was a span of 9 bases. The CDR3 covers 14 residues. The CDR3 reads CASSWGEGTDTQYF. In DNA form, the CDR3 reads TGTGCCAGCAGTTGGGGGGAGGGCACAGATACGCAGTATTTT.

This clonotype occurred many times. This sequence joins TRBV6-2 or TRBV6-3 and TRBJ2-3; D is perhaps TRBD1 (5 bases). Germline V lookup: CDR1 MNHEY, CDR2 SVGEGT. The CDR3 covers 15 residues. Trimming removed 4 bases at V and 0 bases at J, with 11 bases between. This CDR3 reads CASSSQGPSTDTQYF. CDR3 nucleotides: TGTGCCAGCAGTTCCCAGGGCCCTAGCACAGATACGCAGTATTTT.

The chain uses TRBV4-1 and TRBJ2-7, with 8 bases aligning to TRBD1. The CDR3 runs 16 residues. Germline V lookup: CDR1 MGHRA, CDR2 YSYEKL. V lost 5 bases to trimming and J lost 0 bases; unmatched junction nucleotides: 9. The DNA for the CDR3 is TGCGCCAGCAGCTTATCCCGGGACAGGTCCTCCTACGAGCAGTACTTC. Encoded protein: CASSLSRDRSSYEQYF.

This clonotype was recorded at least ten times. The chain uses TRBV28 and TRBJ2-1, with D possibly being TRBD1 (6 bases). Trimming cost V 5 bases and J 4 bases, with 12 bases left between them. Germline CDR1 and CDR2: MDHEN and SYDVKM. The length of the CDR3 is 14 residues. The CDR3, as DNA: TGTGCCAGCAGTCCCGACGGACAGTACAATGAGCAGTTCTTC. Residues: CASSPDGQYNEQFF.

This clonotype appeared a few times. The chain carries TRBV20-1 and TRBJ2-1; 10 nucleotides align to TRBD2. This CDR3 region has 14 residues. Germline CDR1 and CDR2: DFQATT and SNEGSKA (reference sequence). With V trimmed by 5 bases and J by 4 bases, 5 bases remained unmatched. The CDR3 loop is CSAPRTSGYNEQFF. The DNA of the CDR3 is TGCAGTGCTCCCCGGACTAGCGGATACAATGAGCAGTTCTTC.

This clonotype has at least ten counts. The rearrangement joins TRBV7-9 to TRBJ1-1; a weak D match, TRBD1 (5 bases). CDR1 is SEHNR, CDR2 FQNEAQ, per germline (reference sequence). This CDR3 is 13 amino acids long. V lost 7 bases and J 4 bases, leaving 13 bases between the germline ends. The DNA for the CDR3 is TGTGCCAGCACCCTGGAGGGGACCACTGAAGCTTTCTTT. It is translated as CASTLEGTTEAFF.

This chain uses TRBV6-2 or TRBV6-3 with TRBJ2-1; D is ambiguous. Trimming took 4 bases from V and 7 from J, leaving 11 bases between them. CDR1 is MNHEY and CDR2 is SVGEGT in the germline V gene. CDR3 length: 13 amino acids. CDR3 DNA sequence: TGTGCCAGCAGTTTCCCGAGTGCGAATGAGCAGTTCTTC. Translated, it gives CASSFPSANEQFF.

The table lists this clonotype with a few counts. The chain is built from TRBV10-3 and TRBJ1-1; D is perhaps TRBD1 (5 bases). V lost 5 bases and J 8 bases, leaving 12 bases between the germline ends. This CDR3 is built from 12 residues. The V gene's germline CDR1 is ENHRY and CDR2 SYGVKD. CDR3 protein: CAISSTGTEAFF. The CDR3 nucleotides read TGTGCCATCAGTTCTACCGGGACGGAAGCTTTCTTT.

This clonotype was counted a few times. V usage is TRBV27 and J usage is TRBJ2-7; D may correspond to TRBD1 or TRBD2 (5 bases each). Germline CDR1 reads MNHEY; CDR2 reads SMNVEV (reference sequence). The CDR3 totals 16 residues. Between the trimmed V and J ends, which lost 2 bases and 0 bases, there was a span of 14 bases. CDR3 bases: TGTGCCAGCAGTTTAGACCCTAGAGGGGCCTCCTACGAGCAGTACTTC. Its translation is CASSLDPRGASYEQYF.

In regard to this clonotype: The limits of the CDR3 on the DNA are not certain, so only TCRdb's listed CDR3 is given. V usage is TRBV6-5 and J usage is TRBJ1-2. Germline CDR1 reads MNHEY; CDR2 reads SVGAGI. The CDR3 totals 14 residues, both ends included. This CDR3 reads CASSSSLTPEGYTF.

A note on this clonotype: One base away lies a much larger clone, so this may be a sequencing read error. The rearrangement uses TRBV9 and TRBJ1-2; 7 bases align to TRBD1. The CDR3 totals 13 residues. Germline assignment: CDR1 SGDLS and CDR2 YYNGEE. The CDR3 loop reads CAGSDQTGLGYTF. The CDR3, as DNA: TGTGCCGGCAGCGATCAGACAGGGCTTGGCTACACCTTC.

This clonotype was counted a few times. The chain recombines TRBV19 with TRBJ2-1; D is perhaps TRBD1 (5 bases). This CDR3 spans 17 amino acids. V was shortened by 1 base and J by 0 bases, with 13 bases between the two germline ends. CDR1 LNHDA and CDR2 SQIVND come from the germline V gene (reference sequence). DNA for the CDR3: TGTGCCAGTAGTATAGGGGGCCTAGGGATCTCCTACAATGAGCAGTTCTTC. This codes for CASSIGGLGISYNEQFF.

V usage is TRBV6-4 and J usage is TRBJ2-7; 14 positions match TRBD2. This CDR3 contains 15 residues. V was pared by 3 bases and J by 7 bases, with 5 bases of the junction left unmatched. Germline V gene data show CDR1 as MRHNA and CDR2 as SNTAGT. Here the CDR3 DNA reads TGTGCCAGCAGTGAGGGGACTAGCGGGAGAAGTGAGCAGTACTTC. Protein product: CASSEGTSGRSEQYF.

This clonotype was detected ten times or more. The CDR3 protein is CASTSTGVVRTEAFF. CDR3 bases: TGTGCCAGCACCTCGACAGGGGTCGTTAGAACTGAAGCTTTCTTT. This chain uses TRBV6-1 with TRBJ1-1, with 8 bases matching TRBD1. This CDR3 spans 15 amino acids. With V trimmed by 7 bases and J by 5 bases, 12 bases remained unmatched. The germline V gene has CDR1 MNHNS and CDR2 SASEGT.

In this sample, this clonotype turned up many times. The CDR3 region has the DNA TGTGCCAGCAGCTCCCGTCGGGGTGAGAGCACTGAAGCTTTCTTT. Amino acid sequence: CASSSRRGESTEAFF. The chain has TRBV7-9 and TRBJ1-1; D is undetermined. V was trimmed by 4 bases and J by 4 bases, leaving 16 bases between them. This CDR3 has 15 amino acids. Germline loops: CDR1 SEHNR, CDR2 FQNEAQ (reference sequence).

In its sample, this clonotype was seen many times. DNA for the CDR3: TGTGCCAGCAGCCAAGATGGTGTCCTGAGCGAGCAGTACTTC. This encodes CASSQDGVLSEQYF. The chain is built from TRBV4-2 and TRBJ2-7; D unclear. CDR1 LGHNA and CDR2 YNFKEQ come from the germline V gene. The length of the CDR3 is 14 residues. V was trimmed by 0 bases and J by 6 bases, leaving 12 bases between them.

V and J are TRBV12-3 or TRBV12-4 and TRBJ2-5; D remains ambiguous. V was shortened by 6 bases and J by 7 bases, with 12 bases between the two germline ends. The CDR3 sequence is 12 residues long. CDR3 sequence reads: CASSRDWGTQYF. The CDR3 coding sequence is TGTGCCAGCAGCAGAGATTGGGGGACCCAGTACTTC.

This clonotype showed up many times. CDR3 loop: CATSPGGNYGYTF. CDR3 coding DNA: TGTGCCACCAGCCCAGGGGGCAACTATGGCTACACCTTC. The V call is TRBV24-1, the J call TRBJ1-2, with TRBD1 matching 8 bases. J was trimmed by 2 bases and V by 7 bases; bases with no gene match: 2. The germline V gene has CDR1 KGHDR and CDR2 SFDVKD. This CDR3 has 13 residues.

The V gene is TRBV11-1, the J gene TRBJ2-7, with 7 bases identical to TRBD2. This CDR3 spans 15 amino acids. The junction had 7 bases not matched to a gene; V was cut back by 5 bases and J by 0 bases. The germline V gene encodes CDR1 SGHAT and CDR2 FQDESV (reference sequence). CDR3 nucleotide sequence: TGTGCCAGCAGCATTACTAGCGCGAGCTCCTACGAGCAGTACTTC. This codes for CASSITSASSYEQYF. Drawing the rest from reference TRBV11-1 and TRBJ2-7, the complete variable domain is EAEVAQSPRYKITEKSQAVAFWCDPISGHATLYWYRQILGQGPELLVQFQDESVVDDSQLPKDRFSAERLKGVDSTLKIQPAELGDSAMYLCASSITSASSYEQYFGPGTRLTVT.

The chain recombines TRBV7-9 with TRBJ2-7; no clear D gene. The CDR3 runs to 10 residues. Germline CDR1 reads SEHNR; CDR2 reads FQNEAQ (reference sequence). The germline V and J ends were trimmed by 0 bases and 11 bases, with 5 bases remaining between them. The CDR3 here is CASSLAGEYF. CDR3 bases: TGTGCCAGCAGCTTAGCAGGAGAGTACTTC.

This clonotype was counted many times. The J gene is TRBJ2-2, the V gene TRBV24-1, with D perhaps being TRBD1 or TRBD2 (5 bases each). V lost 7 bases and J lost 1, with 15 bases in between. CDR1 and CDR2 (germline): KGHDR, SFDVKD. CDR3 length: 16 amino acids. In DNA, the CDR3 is TGTGCCACCAGAGGCCCGGGACGGGAGAACACCGGGGAGCTGTTTTTT. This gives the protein CATRGPGRENTGELFF.

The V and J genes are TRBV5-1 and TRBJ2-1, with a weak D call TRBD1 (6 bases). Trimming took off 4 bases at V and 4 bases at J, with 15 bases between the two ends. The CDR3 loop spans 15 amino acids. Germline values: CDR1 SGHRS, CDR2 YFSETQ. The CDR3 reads CASSKTGSGYNEQFF. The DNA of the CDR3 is TGCGCCAGCAGCAAGACAGGTAGTGGATACAATGAGCAGTTCTTC. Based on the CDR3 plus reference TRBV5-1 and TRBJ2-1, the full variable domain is KAGVTQTPRYLIKTRGQQVTLSCSPISGHRSVSWYQQTPGQGLQFLFEYFSETQRNKGNFPGRFSGRQFSNSRSEMNVSTLELGDSALYLCASSKTGSGYNEQFFGPGTRLTVL.